These 27 T cell receptor beta chains were sequenced from one sample in a study of T cells in localized non-small cell lung cancer. Libraries were prepared by immunoSEQ multiplex PCR; TCRdb keeps only in-frame clonotypes and omits some of them. The sample lists some 30,000 clones, about nine tenths occurring once. The source material was peripheral blood mononuclear cells, sampled before any cancer treatment. These TCRs come from a man aged 40 to 70 with stage III lung adenocarcinoma.

The chain is built from TRBV6-1 and TRBJ1-2; 8 bases match TRBD1. Germline lookup yields CDR1 MNHNS and CDR2 SASEGT. This CDR3 has 13 residues. V was pared by 3 bases and J by 8 bases, with 5 bases of the junction left unmatched. CDR3 in amino acids: CASSETGERGYTF. DNA for the CDR3: TGTGCCAGCAGTGAGACAGGGGAGAGGGGCTACACCTTC.

The chain has TRBV11-2 and TRBJ2-2; D is unresolved. In germline, CDR1 is SGHAT, CDR2 FQNNGV. V lost 1 base and J 0 bases, leaving 6 bases between the germline ends. The length of the CDR3 is 15 residues. CDR3 region: CASSLGLTNTGELFF. In nucleotides, the CDR3 is TGTGCCAGCAGCTTAGGGTTAACGAACACCGGGGAGCTGTTTTTT.

In this sample, this clone turned up a few times. This chain links TRBV7-9 with TRBJ2-1; no firm D call. Trimming took off 5 bases at V and 6 bases at J, with 8 bases between the two ends. The CDR3 is 12 residues long. CDR1 is SEHNR, CDR2 FQNEAQ, per germline (reference sequence). CDR3 DNA: TGTGCCAGCAGCCCACGACCCAATGAGCAGTTCTTC. Protein sequence: CASSPRPNEQFF.

This chain joins TRBV10-3 and TRBJ1-5; 9 bases map to TRBD1. V lost 10 bases to trimming and J lost 0 bases; unmatched junction nucleotides: 7. The V gene's germline CDR1 is ENHRY and CDR2 SYGVKD. This CDR3 is 15 amino acids long. CDR3 nucleotides: TGTGCCACAGACAGGGGGGGGCATAGCAATCAGCCCCAGCATTTT. Amino acid sequence: CATDRGGHSNQPQHF.

The gene calls are TRBV6-5 and TRBJ1-5; D is ambiguous. The V end lost 2 bases, the J end lost 2 bases, and 7 bases lay between the germline ends. Germline lookup yields CDR1 MNHEY and CDR2 SVGAGI. The CDR3 runs 14 residues. The CDR3 region is CASSYKRGNQPQHF. DNA for the CDR3: TGTGCCAGCAGTTACAAGAGGGGCAATCAGCCCCAGCATTTT.

The J gene is TRBJ2-6, the V gene TRBV11-3; maybe TRBD1 (6 bases). Germline CDR1 SGHNT, CDR2 YENEEA. Between the trimmed V and J ends, which lost 5 bases and 0 bases, there was a span of 17 bases. The CDR3 is made up of 18 amino acids. The CDR3 sequence: CASSPTPGTFSGANVLTF. The DNA for the CDR3 is TGTGCCAGCAGCCCAACCCCCGGGACATTCTCTGGGGCCAACGTCCTGACTTTC.

The chain has TRBV30 and TRBJ2-1, with 7 bases that match TRBD2. This CDR3 has 14 residues. V dropped 3 bases and J dropped 8; count of bases not matched to a gene: 10. Germline CDR1 is GTSNPN and CDR2 is SVGIG (reference sequence). The CDR3 region is CAWRLAAGSDEQFF. In DNA, the CDR3 is TGTGCCTGGAGGCTAGCGGCGGGTAGCGATGAGCAGTTCTTC.

This clone occurred once. V is TRBV19 and J is TRBJ1-5, with 9 bases matching TRBD1. J lost 3 bases, V lost 10 bases, and 10 bases had no gene match. This CDR3 spans 15 amino acids. In germline, CDR1 is LNHDA, CDR2 SQIVND (reference sequence). The CDR3 nucleotides are TGTGCCACTACCGGACAGGGGTTCGACAATCAGCCCCAGCATTTT. This gives the protein CATTGQGFDNQPQHF.

The chain has TRBV4-3 and TRBJ2-3, with 9 bases matching TRBD2. Germline trimming cut 0 bases from V and 2 bases from J; bases unmatched to any gene: 12. The CDR3 sequence is 19 residues long. CDR1 and CDR2 (germline): LGHNA, YSLEER. CDR3 region: CASSQDLASGEFYTDTQYF. The DNA for the CDR3 is TGCGCCAGCAGCCAAGATCTGGCTAGCGGGGAGTTTTACACAGATACGCAGTATTTT.

A few counts support this clone. CDR3 protein: CASSPTPGQINTGELFF. For the CDR3, the DNA is TGTGCCAGCAGCCCAACTCCGGGACAGATAAACACCGGGGAGCTGTTTTTT. The chain couples TRBV5-4 to TRBJ2-2; 7 bases are shared with TRBD1. V lost 4 bases and J lost 2; bases outside the gene matches: 11. The CDR3 is 17 amino acids. Germline CDR1 reads SGHNT; CDR2 reads YYREEE (reference sequence). The full variable domain, rest sourced from reference TRBV5-4 and TRBJ2-2, is ETGVTQSPTHLIKTRGQQVTLRCSSQSGHNTVSWYQQALGQGPQFIFQYYREEENGRGNFPPRFSGLQFPNYSSELNVNALELDDSALYLCASSPTPGQINTGELFFGEGSRLTVL.

This chain connects TRBV25-1 to TRBJ1-6; the match to TRBD1 covers 7 bases. CDR1 and CDR2 (germline): MGHDK, SYGVNS. There are 15 residues in the CDR3. V was pared by 8 bases and J by 2 bases, with 6 bases of the junction left unmatched. Here the CDR3 DNA reads TGTGCCAGCCAAACCCAGGGGGCCTATAATTCACCCCTCCACTTT. Amino acid sequence: CASQTQGAYNSPLHF.

The chain carries TRBV2 and TRBJ1-4, with 10 bases that match TRBD1. Per the germline V gene, CDR1 is SNHLY and CDR2 is FYNNEI. The CDR3 consists of 13 residues. J was trimmed by 8 bases and V by 7 bases; bases with no gene match: 4. CDR3 loop: CASTRDRGEKLFF. CDR3 sequence (DNA): TGTGCCAGCACCCGGGACAGGGGCGAAAAACTGTTTTTT.

This clone came up once. The DNA for the CDR3 is TGTGCCAGCAGTTCTGGGGTGGGTGGGTCTTATCAGCCCCAGCATTTT. As protein: CASSSGVGGSYQPQHF. The genes are TRBV6-6 and TRBJ1-5; D ambiguous. Deletions cut 4 bases from V and 5 bases from J, with 18 bases between. The CDR3 has 16 amino acids. Germline values: CDR1 MNHNY, CDR2 SVGAGI (reference sequence).

The rearrangement links TRBV4-3 to TRBJ2-3; D possibly matches TRBD1 or TRBD2 (6 bases each). This CDR3 spans 15 amino acids. Germline CDR1 reads LGHNA; CDR2 reads YSLEER. Trimming stripped 4 bases from V and 0 bases from J, with 11 bases between. The CDR3 loop reads CASSRGGGSTDTQYF. The CDR3 DNA reads as TGCGCCAGCAGCCGAGGAGGGGGTAGCACAGATACGCAGTATTTT.

The chain employs TRBV5-5 and TRBJ2-7, with D hard to call. V gave up 4 bases and J gave up 1 base, with 12 bases separating them. The CDR3 has 14 residues. Germline CDR1 and CDR2: SGHKS and YYEKEE (reference sequence). CDR3 region: CASSPMIGSYEQYF. The CDR3 nucleotides read TGTGCCAGCAGCCCGATGATTGGGTCCTACGAGCAGTACTTC.

The chain employs TRBV7-9 and TRBJ2-5; TRBD2 aligns across 16 bases. Trimming cost V 6 bases and J 5 bases; bases outside gene matches: 9. This CDR3 has 17 residues. CDR1 is SEHNR and CDR2 is FQNEAQ in the germline V gene (reference sequence). In nucleotides, the CDR3 is TGTGCCAGCAGGCGAGGGACTAGCGGGGGGGCATATGAGACCCAGTACTTC. Protein sequence: CASRRGTSGGAYETQYF.

The J gene is TRBJ1-5, the V gene TRBV19; no clear D. V shed 10 bases and J shed 7 bases, with 17 bases lying between them. Per germline, CDR1 LNHDA and CDR2 SQIVND (reference sequence). The CDR3 is made up of 13 amino acids. CDR3 coding DNA: TGTGCCACTGCCGCTTTTGGTCTACAGCCCCAGCATTTT. This gives the protein CATAAFGLQPQHF.

There are a few counts of this clone. This chain uses TRBV4-3 with TRBJ1-2, with D possibly matching TRBD1 (6 bases). Germline V gene data show CDR1 as LGHNA and CDR2 as YSLEER. The V end lost 3 bases, the J end lost 9 bases, and 17 bases lay between the germline ends. The CDR3 extends over 14 amino acids. The CDR3 sequence: CASSHLTTGLSYTF. Here the CDR3 DNA reads TGCGCCAGCAGCCACCTTACGACAGGCCTTAGCTACACCTTC.

This rearrangement joins TRBV7-3 to TRBJ2-3; 10 positions agree with TRBD2. V was pared by 4 bases and J by 4 bases, with 8 bases of the junction left unmatched. This CDR3 has 16 residues. Germline V lookup: CDR1 SGHTA, CDR2 FQGTGA. CDR3 coding DNA: TGTGCCAGCAGCTCCCAGGGGCTAGCGGGGGCAGATACGCAGTATTTT. This encodes CASSSQGLAGADTQYF.

The chain carries TRBV28 and TRBJ1-2, with D unresolved. Trimming took off 8 bases at V and 1 base at J, with 14 bases between the two ends. The CDR3 covers 14 residues. Germline V CDR1 and CDR2: MDHEN, SYDVKM. As DNA, the CDR3 is TGTGCCAGCGGTGGGCACGTCGTTAACTATGGCTACACCTTC. This sequence encodes CASGGHVVNYGYTF.

V usage is TRBV7-8 and J usage is TRBJ1-4; D remains unclear. V lost 8 bases, J lost 7 bases, and 14 bases lay in between. The CDR3 is 13 residues long. Germline assignment: CDR1 SGHVS and CDR2 FQNEAQ. The CDR3 protein is CASQRGAGEKLFF. The CDR3 region has the DNA TGTGCCAGCCAACGGGGAGCTGGTGAAAAACTGTTTTTT.

This clone was counted only a few times. Other DNA sequences from this sample encode an identical CDR3 as well. J is TRBJ2-5 and V is TRBV19; a weak D match, TRBD2 (6 bases). This CDR3 comprises 11 residues. Germline V gene data show CDR1 as LNHDA and CDR2 as SQIVND (reference sequence). Trimming removed 8 bases from V and 4 bases from J, with 8 bases in between. CDR3 sequence: CASRGRETQYF. CDR3 coding DNA: TGTGCCAGTCGGGGGAGAGAGACCCAGTACTTC.

The chain carries TRBV7-2 and TRBJ1-2, with TRBD1 matching over 8 bases. Germline assignment: CDR1 SGHTA and CDR2 FQGNSA. The CDR3 covers 14 residues. V was pared by 0 bases and J by 8 bases, with 5 bases of the junction left unmatched. The CDR3 nucleotides read TGTGCCAGCAGCTTAGCGACAGGGGCGGGAGGCTACACCTTC. It translates to CASSLATGAGGYTF.

The chain carries TRBV18 and TRBJ2-7; D unclear. Trimming shortened V by 3 bases and J by 1 base, and 13 bases separated the two germline ends. The CDR3 spans 15 residues. Germline CDR1 KGHSH, CDR2 LQKENI. CDR3 coding DNA: TGTGCCAGCTCACCCTCGAGGTCCTTATCCTACGAGCAGTACTTC. Residues: CASSPSRSLSYEQYF. The entire variable domain, with the rest obtained from reference TRBV18 and TRBJ2-7, is as follows: NAGVMQNPRHLVRRRGQEARLRCSPMKGHSHVYWYRQLPEEGLKFMVYLQKENIIDESGMPKERFSAEFPKEGPSILRIQQVVRGDSAAYFCASSPSRSLSYEQYFGPGTRLTVT.

The J gene is TRBJ1-3, the V gene TRBV7-8; D uncertain. Trimming left V 1 base short and J 0 bases short, with 13 bases between. Germline CDR1 is SGHVS and CDR2 is FQNEAQ. This CDR3 spans 17 amino acids. The CDR3 DNA sequence: TGTGCCAGCAGCTTAGTATATCCAGAGATCTCTGGAAACACCATATATTTT. Residues: CASSLVYPEISGNTIYF.

As to this clone: It may be a read error: a sequence one base away is much more abundant. The same CDR3 arises from other DNA sequences in this sample as well. The V gene is TRBV5-6, the J gene TRBJ2-5; 8 nucleotides align to TRBD2. The J segment lost 5 bases and the V segment lost 0 bases, leaving 6 bases of the junction unmatched. Germline lookup yields CDR1 SGHDT and CDR2 YYEEEE. The CDR3 totals 15 residues. DNA for the CDR3: TGTGCCAGCAGCTTGGGGGCGGGGGGAGGGGAGACCCAGTACTTC. Translation gives CASSLGAGGGETQYF.

The chain employs TRBV2 and TRBJ1-2; D gene uncertain. The V gene's germline CDR1 is SNHLY and CDR2 FYNNEI. The CDR3 sequence is 15 residues long. V gave up 3 bases and J gave up 9 bases, with 20 bases separating them. CDR3 bases: TGTGCCAGCAGTGATCCCGACGCTACCCAGAGGAGCTACACCTTC. Amino acid sequence: CASSDPDATQRSYTF.